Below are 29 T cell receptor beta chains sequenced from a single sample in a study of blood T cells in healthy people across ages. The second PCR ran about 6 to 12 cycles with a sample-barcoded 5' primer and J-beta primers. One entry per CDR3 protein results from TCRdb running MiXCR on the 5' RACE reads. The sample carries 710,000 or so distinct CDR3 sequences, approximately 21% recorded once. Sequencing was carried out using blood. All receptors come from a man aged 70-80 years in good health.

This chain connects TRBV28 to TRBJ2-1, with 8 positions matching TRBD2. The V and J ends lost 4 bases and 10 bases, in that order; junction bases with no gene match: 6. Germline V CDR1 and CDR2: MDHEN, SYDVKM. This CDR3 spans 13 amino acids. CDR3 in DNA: TGTGCCAGCAGTTCCCCTATAGCGGGAGAGCAGTTCTTC. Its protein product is CASSSPIAGEQFF.

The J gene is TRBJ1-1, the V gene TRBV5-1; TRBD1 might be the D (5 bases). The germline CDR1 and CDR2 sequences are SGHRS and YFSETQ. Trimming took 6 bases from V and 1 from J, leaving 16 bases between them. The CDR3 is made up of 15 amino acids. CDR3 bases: TGCGCCAGCACCCACGACAGACGGGGGAACACTGAAGCTTTCTTT. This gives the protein CASTHDRRGNTEAFF.

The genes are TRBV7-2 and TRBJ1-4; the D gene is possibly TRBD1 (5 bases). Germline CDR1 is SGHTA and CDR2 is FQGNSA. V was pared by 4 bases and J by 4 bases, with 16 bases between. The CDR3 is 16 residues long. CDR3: CASSSDRDGNNEKLFF. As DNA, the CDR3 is TGTGCCAGCAGCTCGGACCGGGACGGTAATAATGAAAAACTGTTTTTT.

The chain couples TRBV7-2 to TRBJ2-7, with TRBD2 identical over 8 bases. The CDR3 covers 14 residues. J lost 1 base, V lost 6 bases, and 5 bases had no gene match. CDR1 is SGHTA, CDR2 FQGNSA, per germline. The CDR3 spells CASRTSGSSYEQYV. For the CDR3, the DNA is TGTGCCAGCAGAACCAGCGGGAGTTCCTACGAGCAGTACGTC.

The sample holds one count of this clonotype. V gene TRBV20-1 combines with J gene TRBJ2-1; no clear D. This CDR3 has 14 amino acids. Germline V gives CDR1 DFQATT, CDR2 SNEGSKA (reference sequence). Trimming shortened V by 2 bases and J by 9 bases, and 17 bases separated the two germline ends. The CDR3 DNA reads TGCAGTGCTAGAACCAGCAGCCCGGCGTCTGAGCAGTTCTTC. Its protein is CSARTSSPASEQFF.

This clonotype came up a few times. CDR3: CASGNTQYF. The CDR3 DNA reads as TGTGCCAGTGGAAATACGCAGTATTTT. The V and J genes are TRBV19 and TRBJ2-3; no clear D. Trimming cost V 8 bases and J 7 bases, with 4 bases left between them. This CDR3 is 9 amino acids long. CDR1 and CDR2 (germline): LNHDA, SQIVND (reference sequence).

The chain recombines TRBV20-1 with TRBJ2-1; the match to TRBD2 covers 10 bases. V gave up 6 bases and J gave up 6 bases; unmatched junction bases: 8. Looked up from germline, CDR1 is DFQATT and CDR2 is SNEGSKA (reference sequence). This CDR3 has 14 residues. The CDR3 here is CSAIGLAAANEQFF. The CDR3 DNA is TGCAGTGCGATCGGACTAGCGGCGGCCAATGAGCAGTTCTTC.

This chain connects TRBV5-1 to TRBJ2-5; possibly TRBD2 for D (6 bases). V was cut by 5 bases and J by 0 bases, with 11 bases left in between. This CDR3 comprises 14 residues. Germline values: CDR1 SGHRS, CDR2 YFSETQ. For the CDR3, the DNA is TGCGCCAGCAGGGTCGGGGGAAACCAAGAGACCCAGTACTTC. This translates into CASRVGGNQETQYF. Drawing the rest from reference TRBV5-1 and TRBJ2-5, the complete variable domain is KAGVTQTPRYLIKTRGQQVTLSCSPISGHRSVSWYQQTPGQGLQFLFEYFSETQRNKGNFPGRFSGRQFSNSRSEMNVSTLELGDSALYLCASRVGGNQETQYFGPGTRLLVL.

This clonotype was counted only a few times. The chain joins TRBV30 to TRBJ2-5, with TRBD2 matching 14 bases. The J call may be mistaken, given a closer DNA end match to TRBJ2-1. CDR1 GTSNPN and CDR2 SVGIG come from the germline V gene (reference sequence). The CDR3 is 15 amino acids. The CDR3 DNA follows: TGTGCCTGGAGTGGACTAGCGGGAGGGCGGGGTGAGCAGTTCTTC. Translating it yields CAWSGLAGGRGEQFF.

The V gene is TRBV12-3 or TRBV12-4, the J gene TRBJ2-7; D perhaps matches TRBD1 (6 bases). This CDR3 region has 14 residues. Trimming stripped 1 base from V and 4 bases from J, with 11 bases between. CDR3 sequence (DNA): TGTGCCAGCAGTTTAGGGATCAGGGGATACGAGCAGTACTTC. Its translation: CASSLGIRGYEQYF.

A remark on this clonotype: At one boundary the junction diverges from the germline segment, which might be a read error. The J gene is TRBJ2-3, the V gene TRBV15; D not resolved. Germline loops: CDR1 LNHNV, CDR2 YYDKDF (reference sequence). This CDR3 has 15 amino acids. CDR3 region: CATCRNRKSTDTQYF. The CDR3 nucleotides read TGTGCCACCTGCAGAAACAGAAAGAGCACAGATACGCAGTATTTT.

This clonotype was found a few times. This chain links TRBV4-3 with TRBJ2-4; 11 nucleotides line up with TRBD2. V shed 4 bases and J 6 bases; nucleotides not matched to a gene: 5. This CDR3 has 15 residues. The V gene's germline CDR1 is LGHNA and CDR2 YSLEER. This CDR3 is CASSRRGTSGNIQYF. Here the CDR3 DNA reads TGCGCCAGCAGCCGCCGCGGGACTAGCGGAAACATTCAGTACTTC.

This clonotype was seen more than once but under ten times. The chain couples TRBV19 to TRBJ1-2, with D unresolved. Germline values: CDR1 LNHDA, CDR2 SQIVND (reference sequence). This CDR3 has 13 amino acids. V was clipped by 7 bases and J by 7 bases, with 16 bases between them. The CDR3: CASTDPRLGGYTF. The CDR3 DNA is TGTGCCAGTACCGACCCCCGATTAGGTGGCTACACCTTC.

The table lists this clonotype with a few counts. In nucleotides, the CDR3 is TGTGCCAGCAGCTTAGCGAGAAACACCATATATTTT. Protein product: CASSLARNTIYF. J is TRBJ1-3 and V is TRBV7-2, with D unresolved. V was trimmed by 0 bases and J by 5 bases, leaving 2 bases between them. Germline lookup yields CDR1 SGHTA and CDR2 FQGNSA. The CDR3 is 12 residues long.

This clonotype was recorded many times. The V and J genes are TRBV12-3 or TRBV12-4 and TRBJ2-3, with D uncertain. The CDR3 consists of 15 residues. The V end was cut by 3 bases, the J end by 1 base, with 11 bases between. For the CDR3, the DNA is TGTGCCAGCAGTTTGAGGCGGATGGGCACAGATACGCAGTATTTT. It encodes CASSLRRMGTDTQYF.

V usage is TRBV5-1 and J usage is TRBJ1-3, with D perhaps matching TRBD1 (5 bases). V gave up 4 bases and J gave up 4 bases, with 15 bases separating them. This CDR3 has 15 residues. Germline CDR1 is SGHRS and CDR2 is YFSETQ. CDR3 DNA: TGCGCCAGCAGCCCGTCAGGGAGCGGCGGAAACACCATATATTTT. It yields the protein CASSPSGSGGNTIYF. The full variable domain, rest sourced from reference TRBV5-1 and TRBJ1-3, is KAGVTQTPRYLIKTRGQQVTLSCSPISGHRSVSWYQQTPGQGLQFLFEYFSETQRNKGNFPGRFSGRQFSNSRSEMNVSTLELGDSALYLCASSPSGSGGNTIYFGEGSWLTVV.

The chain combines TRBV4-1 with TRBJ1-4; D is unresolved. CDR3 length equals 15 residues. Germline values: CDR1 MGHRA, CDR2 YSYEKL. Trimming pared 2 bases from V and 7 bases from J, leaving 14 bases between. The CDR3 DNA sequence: TGCGCCAGCAGCCAATCTTCGAACTACCCTGAAAAACTGTTTTTT. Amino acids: CASSQSSNYPEKLFF.

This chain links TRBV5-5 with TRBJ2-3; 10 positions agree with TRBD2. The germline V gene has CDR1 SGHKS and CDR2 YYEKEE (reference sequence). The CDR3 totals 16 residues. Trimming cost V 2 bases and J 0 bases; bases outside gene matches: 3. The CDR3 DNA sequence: TGTGCCAGCAGCTTTCCGGGACTAGCGAGCACAGATACGCAGTATTTT. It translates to CASSFPGLASTDTQYF.

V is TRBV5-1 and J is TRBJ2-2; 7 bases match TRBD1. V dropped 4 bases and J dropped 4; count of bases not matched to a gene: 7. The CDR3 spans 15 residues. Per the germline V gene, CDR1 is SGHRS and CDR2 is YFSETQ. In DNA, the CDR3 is TGCGCCAGCAGCATCAAACACAGGGGCACCGGGGAGCTGTTTTTT. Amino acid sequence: CASSIKHRGTGELFF.

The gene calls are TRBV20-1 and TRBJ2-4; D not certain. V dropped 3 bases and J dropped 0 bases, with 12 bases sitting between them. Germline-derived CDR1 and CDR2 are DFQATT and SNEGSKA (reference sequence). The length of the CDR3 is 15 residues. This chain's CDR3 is CSASRQTTAKNIQYF. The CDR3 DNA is TGCAGTGCTAGTAGGCAGACAACAGCCAAAAACATTCAGTACTTC.

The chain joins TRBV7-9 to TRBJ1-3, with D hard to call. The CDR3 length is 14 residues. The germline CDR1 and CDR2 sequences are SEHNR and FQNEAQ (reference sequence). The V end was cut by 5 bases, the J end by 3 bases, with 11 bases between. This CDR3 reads CASSHDSIGNTIYF. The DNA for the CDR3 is TGTGCCAGCAGCCACGATAGCATTGGAAACACCATATATTTT.

The CDR3 sequence: CASSPRGATNTGELFF. The CDR3 bases are TGTGCCAGCTCACCACGAGGGGCTACGAACACCGGGGAGCTGTTTTTT. The chain couples TRBV18 to TRBJ2-2; D is tentatively TRBD1 or TRBD2 (5 bases each). V was clipped by 1 base and J by 0 bases, with 9 bases between them. The CDR3 length is 16 residues. Germline-derived CDR1 and CDR2 are KGHSH and LQKENI.

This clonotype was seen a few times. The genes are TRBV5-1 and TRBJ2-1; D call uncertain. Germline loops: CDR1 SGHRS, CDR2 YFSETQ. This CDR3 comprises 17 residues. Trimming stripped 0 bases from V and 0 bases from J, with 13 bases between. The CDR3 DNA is TGCGCCAGCAGCTTGGACGCGGTGGGTCGCTCCTACAATGAGCAGTTCTTC. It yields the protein CASSLDAVGRSYNEQFF.

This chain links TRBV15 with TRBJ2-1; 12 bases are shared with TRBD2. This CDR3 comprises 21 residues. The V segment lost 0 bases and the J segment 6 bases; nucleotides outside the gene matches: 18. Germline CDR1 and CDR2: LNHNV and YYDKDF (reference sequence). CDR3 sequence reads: CATSRDDLASGRAQIRNEQFF. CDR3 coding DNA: TGTGCCACCAGCAGAGATGATTTGGCTAGCGGGAGGGCGCAGATTCGCAATGAGCAGTTCTTC.

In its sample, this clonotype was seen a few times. In DNA form, the CDR3 reads TGTGCCAGCTCCCCTAGCGGGGGGGCCGCCTACAATGAGCAGTTCTTC. Amino acid sequence: CASSPSGGAAYNEQFF. V is TRBV18 and J is TRBJ2-1; 12 nucleotides align to TRBD2. Germline assignment: CDR1 KGHSH and CDR2 LQKENI. V lost 6 bases and J lost 2; bases outside the gene matches: 5. CDR3 length: 16 residues.

The CDR3 protein is CASSLTGRHEQYF. As DNA, the CDR3 is TGTGCCAGCAGTCTAACAGGGAGACACGAGCAGTACTTC. The chain carries TRBV12-3 or TRBV12-4 and TRBJ2-7, with D possibly matching TRBD1 (6 bases). This CDR3 is built from 13 residues. Trimming took 5 bases from V and 5 from J, leaving 13 bases between them.

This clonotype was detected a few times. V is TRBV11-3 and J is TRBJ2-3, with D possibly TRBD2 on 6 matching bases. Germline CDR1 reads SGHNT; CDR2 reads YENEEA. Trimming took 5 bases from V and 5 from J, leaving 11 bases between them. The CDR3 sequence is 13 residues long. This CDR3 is CASSKMGGDTQYF. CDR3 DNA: TGTGCCAGCAGCAAGATGGGGGGAGATACGCAGTATTTT. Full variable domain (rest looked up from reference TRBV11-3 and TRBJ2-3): EAGVVQSPRYKIIEKKQPVAFWCNPISGHNTLYWYLQNLGQGPELLIRYENEEAVDDSQLPKDRFSAERLKGVDSTLKIQPAELGDSAVYLCASSKMGGDTQYFGPGTRLTVL.

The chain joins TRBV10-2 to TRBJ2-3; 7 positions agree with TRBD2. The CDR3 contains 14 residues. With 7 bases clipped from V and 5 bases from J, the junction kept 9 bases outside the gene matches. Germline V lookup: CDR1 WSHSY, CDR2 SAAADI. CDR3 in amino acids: CASIGLDMLDTQYF. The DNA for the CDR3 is TGCGCCAGCATTGGACTAGATATGCTAGATACGCAGTATTTT.

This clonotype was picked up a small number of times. The chain's CDR3 is CASRPLVDRYYGYTF. The DNA of the CDR3 is TGTGCCAGCAGGCCGCTAGTGGACAGATACTATGGCTACACCTTC. The V and J genes are TRBV6-6 and TRBJ1-2; the D gene is possibly TRBD1 (6 bases). The CDR3 consists of 15 residues. V lost 6 bases and J 3 bases, leaving 17 bases between the germline ends. Germline-derived CDR1 and CDR2 are MNHNY and SVGAGI (reference sequence).